The T cell receptor beta chain described here comes from a study of T cells in tuberculosis. Points from the study as a whole: Some low-affinity tetramer-binding T cells may be absent from this sample.

The germline gives CDR1 LGHNA, CDR2 YNFKEQ. V dropped 0 bases and J dropped 4 bases, with 12 bases sitting between them. The CDR3 covers 15 residues. Thawed, overnight-rested PBMC were stained with GMM-loaded CD1B tetramer, viability dye and anti-CD3, then sorted. C32 glucose monomycolate from Rhodococcus equi was loaded onto the CD1B tetramers. Tetramer-negative cells, approximately 110,000 per donor, were also sorted. The sample holds one count of this clone. No alpha-beta pairing information exists for these sequences. The repertoire was sequenced with immunoSEQ multiplex PCR; TCRdb's copy has only in-frame clones and lacks some. Altogether roughly 61,000 clones are present, 70% to 90% being singletons, with the ten largest covering just over 20%.

This TCR came from an adult woman with latent tuberculosis. Sequencing was done on a sample of CD1b-GMM tetramer-negative cells sorted from PBMCs. The rearrangement joins TRBV4-2 to TRBJ1-1; no reliable D call. As DNA, the CDR3 is TGTGCCAGCAGCCAAGATTTCGGCGGGAGCACTGAAGCTTTCTTT. Its translation is CASSQDFGGSTEAFF.